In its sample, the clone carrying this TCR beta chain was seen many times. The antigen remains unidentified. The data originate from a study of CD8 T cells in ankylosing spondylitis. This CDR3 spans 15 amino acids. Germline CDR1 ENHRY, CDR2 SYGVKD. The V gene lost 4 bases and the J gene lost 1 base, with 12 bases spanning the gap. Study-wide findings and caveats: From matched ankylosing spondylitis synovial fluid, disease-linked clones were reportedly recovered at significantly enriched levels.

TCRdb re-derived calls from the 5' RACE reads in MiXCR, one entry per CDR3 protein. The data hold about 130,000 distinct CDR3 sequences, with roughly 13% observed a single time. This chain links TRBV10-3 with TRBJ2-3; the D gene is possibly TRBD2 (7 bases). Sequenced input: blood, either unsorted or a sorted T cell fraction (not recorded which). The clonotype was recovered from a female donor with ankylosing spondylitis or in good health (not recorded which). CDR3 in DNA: TGTGCCATCAGTGGGGGGGGCGGAGGCACAGATACGCAGTATTTT. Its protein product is CAISGGGGGTDTQYF.